This T cell receptor beta chain was sequenced during a study of blood T cell repertoires in COVID-19. Across the study: From the United States, Italy and Spain came samples of acute and convalescent COVID-19. PBMCs, B-cell-depleted T cells, or T cells were the source of the cDNA or gDNA that made up the material.

Trimming left V 5 bases short and J 4 bases short, with 18 bases between. The length of the CDR3 is 15 residues. Germline CDR1 and CDR2: SEHNR and FQNEAQ (reference sequence). Original processing notes: Reference gene primer amplification in the assay estimated nucleated cell counts. Measured with immunoSEQ multiplex PCR; TCRdb has only the in-frame clones, and not every one. V, J and clone size were drawn from that table, and D and trimming were deduced from the DNA. The sample lists some 320,000 clones, around 85% occurring once. The sample consisted of peripheral blood. The chain has TRBV7-9 and TRBJ2-7; a weak D match, TRBD1 (6 bases). This receptor was obtained from a human donor in a cohort sampled during active COVID-19. CDR3 loop: CASSPTGTLFYEQYF. The CDR3, as DNA: TGTGCCAGCAGCCCAACCGGGACACTTTTTTACGAGCAGTACTTC.